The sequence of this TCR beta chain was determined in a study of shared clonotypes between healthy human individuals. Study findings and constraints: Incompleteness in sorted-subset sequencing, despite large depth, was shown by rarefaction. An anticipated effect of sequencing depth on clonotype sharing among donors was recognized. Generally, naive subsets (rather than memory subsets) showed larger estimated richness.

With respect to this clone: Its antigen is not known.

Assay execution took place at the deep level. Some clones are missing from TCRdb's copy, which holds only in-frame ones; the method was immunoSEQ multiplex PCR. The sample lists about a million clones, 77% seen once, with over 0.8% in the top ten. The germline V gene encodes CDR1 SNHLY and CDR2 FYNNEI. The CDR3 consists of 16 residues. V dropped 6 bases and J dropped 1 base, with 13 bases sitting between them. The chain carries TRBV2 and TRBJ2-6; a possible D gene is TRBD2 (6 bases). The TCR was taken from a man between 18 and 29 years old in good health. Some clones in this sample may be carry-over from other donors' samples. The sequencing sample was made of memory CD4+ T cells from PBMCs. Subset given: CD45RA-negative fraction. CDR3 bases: TGTGCCAGCAGGGGACTCGGGGGTTCTGGGGCCAACGTCCTGACTTTC. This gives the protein CASRGLGGSGANVLTF.